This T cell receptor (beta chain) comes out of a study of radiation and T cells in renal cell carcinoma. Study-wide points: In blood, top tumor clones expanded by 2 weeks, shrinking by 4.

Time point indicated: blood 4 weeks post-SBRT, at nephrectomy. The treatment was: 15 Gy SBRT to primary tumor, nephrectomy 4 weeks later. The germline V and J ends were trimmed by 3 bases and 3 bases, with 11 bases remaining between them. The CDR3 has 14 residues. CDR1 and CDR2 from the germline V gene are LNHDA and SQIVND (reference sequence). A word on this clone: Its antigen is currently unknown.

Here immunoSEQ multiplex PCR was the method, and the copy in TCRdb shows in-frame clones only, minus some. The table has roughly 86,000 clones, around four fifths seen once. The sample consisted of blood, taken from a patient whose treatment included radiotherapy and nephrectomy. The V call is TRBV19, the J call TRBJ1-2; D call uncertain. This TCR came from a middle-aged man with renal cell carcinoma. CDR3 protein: CASSIEWWDYGYTF. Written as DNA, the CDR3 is TGTGCCAGTAGTATTGAATGGTGGGACTATGGCTACACCTTC.